This T cell receptor (beta chain) was captured by sequencing in a study of T cell responses to AZD1222 COVID-19 vaccine. General study results and limits: It was only after the peak T cell response that any repertoires were sampled. Among those given AZD1222, only six were seropositive at baseline.

Some clones are missing from TCRdb's copy, which holds only in-frame ones; the method was immunoSEQ multiplex PCR. The sample lists about 270,000 clones, about 94% occurring once. This CDR3 has 16 residues. Germline assignment: CDR1 KGHSH and CDR2 LQKENI. With 2 bases removed from V and 4 bases from J, the gap between germline ends came to 14 bases. This clone was seen just once. Its matching antigen is unknown. The rearrangement uses TRBV18 and TRBJ1-4; D is undetermined. This clonotype was obtained from an adult who received the AZD1222 COVID-19 vaccine. Here the sequenced sample was peripheral blood, taken 28 days after the second AZD1222 dose. The CDR3 is CASSPIMRSVNEKLFF. The CDR3 region has the DNA TGTGCCAGCTCACCAATAATGCGGAGCGTTAATGAAAAACTGTTTTTT. The full variable domain, its missing parts supplied by reference TRBV18 and TRBJ1-4, is NAGVMQNPRHLVRRRGQEARLRCSPMKGHSHVYWYRQLPEEGLKFMVYLQKENIIDESGMPKERFSAEFPKEGPSILRIQQVVRGDSAAYFCASSPIMRSVNEKLFFGSGTQLSVL.